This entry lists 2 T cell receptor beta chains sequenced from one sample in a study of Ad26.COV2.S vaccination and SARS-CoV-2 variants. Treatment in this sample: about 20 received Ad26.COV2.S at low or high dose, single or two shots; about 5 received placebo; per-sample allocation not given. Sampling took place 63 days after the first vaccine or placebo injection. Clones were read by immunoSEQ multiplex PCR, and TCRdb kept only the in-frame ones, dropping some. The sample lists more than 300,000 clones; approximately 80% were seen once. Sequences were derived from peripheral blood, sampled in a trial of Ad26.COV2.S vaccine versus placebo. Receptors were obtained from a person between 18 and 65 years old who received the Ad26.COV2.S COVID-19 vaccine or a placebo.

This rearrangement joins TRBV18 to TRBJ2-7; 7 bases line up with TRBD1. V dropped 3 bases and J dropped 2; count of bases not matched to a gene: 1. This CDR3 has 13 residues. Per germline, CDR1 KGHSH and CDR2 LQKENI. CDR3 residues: CASSPDRTYEQYF. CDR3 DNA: TGTGCCAGCTCACCGGACAGGACCTACGAGCAGTACTTC. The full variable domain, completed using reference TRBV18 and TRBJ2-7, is NAGVMQNPRHLVRRRGQEARLRCSPMKGHSHVYWYRQLPEEGLKFMVYLQKENIIDESGMPKERFSAEFPKEGPSILRIQQVVRGDSAAYFCASSPDRTYEQYFGPGTRLTVT.

The CDR3 DNA reads as TGTGCCAGCAGCCCACCAGGACAGATTCAAGAGACCCAGTACTTC. Translation: CASSPPGQIQETQYF. The chain employs TRBV6-5 and TRBJ2-5, with a tentative D call TRBD1 (6 bases). V gave up 6 bases and J gave up 2 bases, with 16 bases separating them. Germline V gene sequence: CDR1 MNHEY, CDR2 SVGAGI. The CDR3 runs to 15 residues.